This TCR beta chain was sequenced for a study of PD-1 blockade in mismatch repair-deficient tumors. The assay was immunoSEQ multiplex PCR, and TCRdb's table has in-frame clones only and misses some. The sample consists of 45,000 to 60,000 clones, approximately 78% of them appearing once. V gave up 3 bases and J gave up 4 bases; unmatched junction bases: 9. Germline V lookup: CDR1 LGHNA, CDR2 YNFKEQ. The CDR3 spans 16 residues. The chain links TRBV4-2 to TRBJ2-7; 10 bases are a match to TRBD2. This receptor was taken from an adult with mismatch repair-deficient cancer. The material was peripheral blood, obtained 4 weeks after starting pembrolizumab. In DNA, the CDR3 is TGTGCCAGCAGCCAGGGACTAGCGCCTAGGACTTACGAGCAGTACTTC. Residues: CASSQGLAPRTYEQYF.